The T cell receptor beta chain described here comes from a study of CD8 T cells in ankylosing spondylitis. Study-level points and caveats: With a CD8+ phenotype, disease-linked clones were relatively rare in peripheral blood. Before this, some motif variants had been reported in reactive arthritis synovial fluid and blood. It appeared that ankylosing spondylitis blood was characterized by a TCR beta motif of several highly homologous variants.

CDR3 length: 20 residues. Looked up from germline, CDR1 is DFQATT and CDR2 is SNEGSKA (reference sequence). Trimming removed 3 bases from V and 2 bases from J; junction bases left unmatched: 19. TCRdb fed the 5' RACE reads into MiXCR, producing one record per CDR3 protein. Of 180,000 or so distinct CDR3 sequences detected, more than 9% appear once; the ten largest clones hold roughly 29%. This clonotype has only a few counts. The antigen is not known. This chain joins TRBV20-1 and TRBJ2-1; 10 nucleotides match TRBD2. The TCR comes from a male donor with ankylosing spondylitis or in good health (not recorded which). What was sequenced was blood, either unsorted or a sorted T cell fraction (not recorded which). The CDR3 sequence is CSARIQGGPSGRSPYNEQFF. The CDR3 region has the DNA TGCAGTGCTAGGATCCAGGGTGGTCCTAGCGGGAGATCCCCCTACAATGAGCAGTTCTTC.